The entry below describes one T cell receptor beta chain. Its antigen is unknown. The data derive from a study of T cells after yellow fever vaccination. Study results and caveats: Reappearing after the booster were most of the clones from primary vaccination (approximately 96% CD4, about 87% CD8).

Germline CDR1 reads SGHTA; CDR2 reads FQGNSA. Trimming stripped 4 bases from V and 5 bases from J, with 11 bases between. The CDR3 runs to 14 residues. TCRdb itself ran the 5' RACE reads through MiXCR, one entry per CDR3 protein. The sample consists of some 200,000 distinct CDR3 sequences, 11% of them appearing once. The rearrangement uses TRBV7-2 and TRBJ1-4, with a possible D match to TRBD1 (6 bases). The specimen comprised CD8+ T cells sorted from PBMCs, sampled 15 days after the yellow fever booster vaccination. This TCR came from a man in his late teens or twenties who received the YFV17D yellow fever vaccine. The CDR3 sequence is CASSWGAGNEKLFF. Written as DNA, the CDR3 is TGTGCCAGCAGCTGGGGGGCCGGGAATGAAAAACTGTTTTTT.